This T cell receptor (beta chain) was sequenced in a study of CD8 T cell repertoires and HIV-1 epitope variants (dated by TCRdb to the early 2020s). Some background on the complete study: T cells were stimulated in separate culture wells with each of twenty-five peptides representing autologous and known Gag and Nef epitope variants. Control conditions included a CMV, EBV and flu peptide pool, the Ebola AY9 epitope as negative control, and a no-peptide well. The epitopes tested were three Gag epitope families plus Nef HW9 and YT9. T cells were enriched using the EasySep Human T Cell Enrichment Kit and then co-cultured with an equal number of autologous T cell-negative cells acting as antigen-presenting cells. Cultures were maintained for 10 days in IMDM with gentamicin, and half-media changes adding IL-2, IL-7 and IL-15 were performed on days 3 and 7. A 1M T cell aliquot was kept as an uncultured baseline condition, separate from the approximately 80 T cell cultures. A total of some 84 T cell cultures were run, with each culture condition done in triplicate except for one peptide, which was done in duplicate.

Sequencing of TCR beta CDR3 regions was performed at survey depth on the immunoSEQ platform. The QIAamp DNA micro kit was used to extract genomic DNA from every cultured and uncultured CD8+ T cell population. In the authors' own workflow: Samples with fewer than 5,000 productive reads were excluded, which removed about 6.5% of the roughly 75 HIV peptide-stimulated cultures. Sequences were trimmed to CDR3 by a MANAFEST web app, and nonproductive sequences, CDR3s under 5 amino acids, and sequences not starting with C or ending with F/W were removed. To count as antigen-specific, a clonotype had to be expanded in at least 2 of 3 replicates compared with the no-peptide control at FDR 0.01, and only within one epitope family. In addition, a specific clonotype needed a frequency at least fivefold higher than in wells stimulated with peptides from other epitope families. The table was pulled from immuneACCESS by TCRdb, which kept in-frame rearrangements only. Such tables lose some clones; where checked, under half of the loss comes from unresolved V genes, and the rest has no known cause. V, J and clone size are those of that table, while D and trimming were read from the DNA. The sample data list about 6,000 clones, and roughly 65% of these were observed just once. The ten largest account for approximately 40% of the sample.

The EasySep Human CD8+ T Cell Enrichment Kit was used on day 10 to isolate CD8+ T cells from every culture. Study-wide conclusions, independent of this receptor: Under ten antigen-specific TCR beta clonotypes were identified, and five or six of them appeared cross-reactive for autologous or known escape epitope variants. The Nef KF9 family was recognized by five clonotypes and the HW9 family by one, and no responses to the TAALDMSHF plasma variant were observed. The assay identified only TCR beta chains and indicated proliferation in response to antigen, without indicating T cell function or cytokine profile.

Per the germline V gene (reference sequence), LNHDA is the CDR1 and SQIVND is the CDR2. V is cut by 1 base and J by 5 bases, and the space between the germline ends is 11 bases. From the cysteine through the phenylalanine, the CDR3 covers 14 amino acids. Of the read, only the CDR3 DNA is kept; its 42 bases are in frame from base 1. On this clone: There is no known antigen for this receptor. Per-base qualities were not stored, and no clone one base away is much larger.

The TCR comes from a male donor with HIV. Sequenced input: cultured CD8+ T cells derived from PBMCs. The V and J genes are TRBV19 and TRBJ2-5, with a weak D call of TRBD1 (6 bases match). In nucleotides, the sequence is TGTGCCAGTAGTATAGGAGGGGGTGGTGAGACCCAGTACTTC. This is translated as CASSIGGGGETQYF.